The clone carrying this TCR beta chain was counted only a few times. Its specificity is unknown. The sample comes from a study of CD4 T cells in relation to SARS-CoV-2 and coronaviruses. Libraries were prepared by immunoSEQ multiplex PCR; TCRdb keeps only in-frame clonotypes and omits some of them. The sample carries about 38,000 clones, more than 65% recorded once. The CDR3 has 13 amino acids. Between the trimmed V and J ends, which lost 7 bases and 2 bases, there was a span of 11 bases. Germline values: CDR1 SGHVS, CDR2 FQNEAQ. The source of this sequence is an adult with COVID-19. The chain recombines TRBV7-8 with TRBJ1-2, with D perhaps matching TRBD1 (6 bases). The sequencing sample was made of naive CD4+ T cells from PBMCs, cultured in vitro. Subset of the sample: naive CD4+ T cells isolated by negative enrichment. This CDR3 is CASTQTGNYGYTF. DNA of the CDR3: TGTGCCAGCACCCAAACAGGGAACTATGGCTACACCTTC.